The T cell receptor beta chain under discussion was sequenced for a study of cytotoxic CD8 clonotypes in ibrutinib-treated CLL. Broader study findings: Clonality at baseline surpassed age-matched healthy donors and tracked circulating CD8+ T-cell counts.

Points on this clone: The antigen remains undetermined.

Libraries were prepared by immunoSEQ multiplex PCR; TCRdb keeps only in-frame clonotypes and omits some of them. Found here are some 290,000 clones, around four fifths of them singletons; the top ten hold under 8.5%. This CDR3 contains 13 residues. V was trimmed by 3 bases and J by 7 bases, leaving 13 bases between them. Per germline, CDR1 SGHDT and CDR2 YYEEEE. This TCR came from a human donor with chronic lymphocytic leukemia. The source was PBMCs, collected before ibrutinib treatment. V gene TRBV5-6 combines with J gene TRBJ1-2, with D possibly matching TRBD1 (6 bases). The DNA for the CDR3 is TGTGCCAGCAGCTCCGGGGGCGCGGGTGGCTACACCTTC. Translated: CASSSGGAGGYTF.